This T cell receptor beta chain comes out of a study of memory CD4+ T cells and cytomegalovirus serostatus. Background on the study: Of the healthy Belgian adults, under 10 were CMV seropositive and about two dozen seronegative. Study-level findings and limits: Median bootstrapped AUC for CMV status was about 0.95 originally, less than 0.93 US-trained. Of 164 reported CMV TCRbeta sequences, roughly 70 were found in memory CD4+ repertoires.

Single viable CD3+CD4+CD8-CD45RO+ cells were sorted as the memory CD4+ T cells. On this clone itself: Its target is not known.

Authors' data handling: Out-of-frame sequences were removed, leaving about 2.2 million distinct TCRbeta sequences. Assay: immunoSEQ multiplex PCR; the TCRdb copy retains only in-frame clones and omits some. The V and J calls and the clone size are those of that table, but D and trimming were determined from the DNA. The sample contains about 27,000 clones, about three quarters of which appear only once. The V end lost 5 bases, the J end lost 3 bases, and 10 bases lay between the germline ends. Per the germline V gene, CDR1 is SGHTA and CDR2 is FQGNSA. There are 14 residues in the CDR3. This TCR was sampled from an adult in good health and CMV-seronegative. V is TRBV7-2 and J is TRBJ2-2; D gene uncertain. The sequencing input was memory CD4+ T cells from blood. CDR3 sequence: CASSSRTDTGELFF. CDR3 coding DNA: TGTGCCAGCAGCAGCCGGACGGACACCGGGGAGCTGTTTTTT.